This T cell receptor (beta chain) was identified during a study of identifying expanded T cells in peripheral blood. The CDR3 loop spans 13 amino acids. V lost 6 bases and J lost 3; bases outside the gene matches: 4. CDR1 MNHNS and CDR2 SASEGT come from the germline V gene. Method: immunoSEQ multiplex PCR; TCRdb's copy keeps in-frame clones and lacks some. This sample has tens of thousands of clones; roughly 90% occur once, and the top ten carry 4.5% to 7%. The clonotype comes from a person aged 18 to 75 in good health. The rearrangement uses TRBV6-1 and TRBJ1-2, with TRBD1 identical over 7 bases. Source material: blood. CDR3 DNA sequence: TGTGCCAGCAGAGGGGGACAGTACTATGGCTACACCTTC. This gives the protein CASRGGQYYGYTF.